Below, 32 T cell receptor beta chains from the same sample are listed, as sequenced in a study of early T cells in non-severe SARS-CoV-2 infection. Using its own MiXCR run on the 5' RACE reads, TCRdb lists one record per CDR3 protein. Among around 50,000 distinct CDR3 sequences listed, more than 9% were seen once. The sequencing sample was made of whole blood. These receptors were taken from an adult who was a healthcare worker with PCR-confirmed SARS-CoV-2 infection or an uninfected control (not recorded which).

This clonotype was seen ten or more times. This sequence joins TRBV3-1 and TRBJ2-2, with TRBD2 matching over 14 bases. From germline, CDR1 is LGHDT and CDR2 YNNKEL (reference sequence). V lost 1 base and J lost 8; bases outside the gene matches: 9. The CDR3 covers 18 residues. The CDR3 DNA is TGTGCCAGCAGCCAAGCGGGGACTAGCGGGAGCGTTACAGGGGAGCTGTTTTTT. It yields the protein CASSQAGTSGSVTGELFF. The variable domain in full, with the rest retrieved from reference TRBV3-1 and TRBJ2-2, is DTAVSQTPKYLVTQMGNDKSIKCEQNLGHDTMYWYKQDSKKFLKIMFSYNNKELIINETVPNRFSPKSPDKAHLNLHINSLELGDSAVYFCASSQAGTSGSVTGELFFGEGSRLTVL.

This clonotype was detected a few times. V usage is TRBV7-6 and J usage is TRBJ1-1; D is unresolved. V was pared by 4 bases and J by 1 base, with 7 bases between. CDR1 is SGHVS, CDR2 FNYEAQ, per germline. The length of the CDR3 is 13 residues. The CDR3: CASSSGSNTEAFF. The CDR3 DNA reads TGTGCCAGCAGCTCAGGTTCGAACACTGAAGCTTTCTTT.

There are many counts of this clonotype. The chain links TRBV11-3 to TRBJ2-3; perhaps TRBD1 as D (5 bases). The germline V and J ends were trimmed by 1 base and 2 bases, with 7 bases remaining between them. There are 14 residues in the CDR3. CDR1 and CDR2 (germline): SGHNT, YENEEA. The CDR3: CASSLVGDTDTQYF. CDR3 bases: TGTGCCAGCAGCTTAGTAGGGGACACAGATACGCAGTATTTT. The full variable domain, with the rest looked up from reference TRBV11-3 and TRBJ2-3, is EAGVVQSPRYKIIEKKQPVAFWCNPISGHNTLYWYLQNLGQGPELLIRYENEEAVDDSQLPKDRFSAERLKGVDSTLKIQPAELGDSAVYLCASSLVGDTDTQYFGPGTRLTVL.

This clonotype was observed at least ten times. This chain uses TRBV25-1 with TRBJ2-7; the D is unclear. V shed 3 bases and J shed 5 bases, with 5 bases lying between them. CDR1 MGHDK and CDR2 SYGVNS come from the germline V gene. The CDR3 runs to 11 residues. For the CDR3, the DNA is TGTGCCAGCAGTGATTGGGACGAGCAGTACTTC. This translates into CASSDWDEQYF.

This clonotype was recorded at least ten times. V is TRBV20-1 and J is TRBJ2-1, with D tentatively TRBD1 or TRBD2 (6 bases each). Germline values: CDR1 DFQATT, CDR2 SNEGSKA (reference sequence). V shed 0 bases and J shed 5 bases, with 14 bases lying between them. The CDR3 contains 15 residues. CDR3 bases: TGCAGTGCTAGAGATGGAGGGGGATGGGACAATGAGCAGTTCTTC. It encodes CSARDGGGWDNEQFF.

V usage is TRBV4-3 and J usage is TRBJ1-2, with a weak D call TRBD1 (5 bases). V gave up 1 base and J gave up 6 bases, with 6 bases separating them. CDR1 and CDR2 (germline): LGHNA, YSLEER. This CDR3 spans 12 amino acids. Here the CDR3 DNA reads TGCGCCAGCAGCCAAGGACAGCATGGCTACACCTTC. Protein sequence: CASSQGQHGYTF.

In its sample, this clonotype was seen many times. J is TRBJ1-1 and V is TRBV12-3 or TRBV12-4; no clear D gene. The CDR3 totals 12 residues. V was clipped by 6 bases and J by 1 base, with 6 bases between them. The DNA of the CDR3 is TGTGCCAGCAGCCGAACGAACACTGAAGCTTTCTTT. Amino acid sequence: CASSRTNTEAFF.

This clonotype was detected a few times. A much bigger clone sits one base away, suggesting this may be a read error. This chain links TRBV20-1 with TRBJ2-7, with TRBD1 identical over 9 bases. CDR1 and CDR2 (germline): DFQATT, SNEGSKA (reference sequence). This CDR3 has 15 amino acids. The V gene end was trimmed by 6 bases and the J gene end by 5 bases; junction bases not matched to a gene: 14. CDR3 bases: TGCAGTGCCGCGAAACAGGGGGCGGTGGGGAACGAGCAGTACTTC. Translation: CSAAKQGAVGNEQYF.

This clonotype was seen at least ten times. The chain is built from TRBV12-3 or TRBV12-4 and TRBJ1-1; 7 bases line up with TRBD1. J gave up 4 bases and V 5 bases, and 10 bases lay outside the gene matches. CDR3 length equals 15 residues. CDR3 DNA: TGTGCCAGCAGTATTAACAGGGCAGGGGGCACTGAAGCTTTCTTT. This encodes CASSINRAGGTEAFF.

There are many counts of this clonotype. The chain couples TRBV5-4 to TRBJ2-7; 14 positions match TRBD2. V was pared by 0 bases and J by 0 bases, with 5 bases of the junction left unmatched. The CDR3 sequence is 18 residues long. CDR1 SGHNT and CDR2 YYREEE come from the germline V gene (reference sequence). For the CDR3, the DNA is TGTGCCAGCAGCTTGGGACTAGCGGGAGGGTGGAGCTCCTACGAGCAGTACTTC. This sequence encodes CASSLGLAGGWSSYEQYF. The full variable domain, its missing parts supplied by reference TRBV5-4 and TRBJ2-7, is ETGVTQSPTHLIKTRGQQVTLRCSSQSGHNTVSWYQQALGQGPQFIFQYYREEENGRGNFPPRFSGLQFPNYSSELNVNALELDDSALYLCASSLGLAGGWSSYEQYFGPGTRLTVT.

This clonotype occurred a few times. V is TRBV20-1 and J is TRBJ2-3, with 7 bases aligning to TRBD2. Germline assignment: CDR1 DFQATT and CDR2 SNEGSKA (reference sequence). CDR3 length equals 13 residues. CDR3 sequence: CRAPAGDTDTQYF. In nucleotides, the CDR3 is TGCAGAGCTCCCGCGGGAGACACAGATACGCAGTATTTT.

The rearrangement joins TRBV20-1 to TRBJ2-1; D is unclear. V was clipped by 3 bases and J by 0 bases, with 12 bases between them. The CDR3 length is 15 residues. Germline V gene lookup returns CDR1 DFQATT and CDR2 SNEGSKA (reference sequence). CDR3: CSASPYTSSYNEQFF. In DNA form, the CDR3 reads TGCAGTGCTAGTCCCTACACGAGCTCCTACAATGAGCAGTTCTTC.

This clonotype has a count of ten or more. The DNA of the CDR3 is TGTGCCAGCAGCTCCCGGACTAGCGGGGGGTCCGAGCAGTACTTC. Translation gives CASSSRTSGGSEQYF. The chain recombines TRBV7-6 with TRBJ2-7; TRBD2 matches at 14 bases. Germline CDR1 is SGHVS and CDR2 is FNYEAQ. J was trimmed by 6 bases and V by 4 bases; bases with no gene match: 5. The CDR3 sequence is 15 residues long.

This clonotype was recorded at least ten times. The chain combines TRBV18 with TRBJ1-2, with TRBD1 as a possible D gene (5 bases). The V end lost 0 bases, the J end lost 2 bases, and 10 bases lay between the germline ends. Per the germline V gene, CDR1 is KGHSH and CDR2 is LQKENI. The CDR3 is 15 residues long. CDR3: CASSPPSGGNYGYTF. The CDR3 nucleotides read TGTGCCAGCTCACCACCGTCGGGGGGAAACTATGGCTACACCTTC.

V gene TRBV5-1 combines with J gene TRBJ1-4; tentative D call: TRBD1 (5 bases). This CDR3 spans 16 amino acids. Trimming shortened V by 2 bases and J by 4 bases, and 15 bases separated the two germline ends. Germline CDR1 SGHRS, CDR2 YFSETQ. Here the CDR3 DNA reads TGCGCCAGCAGCTTAAGTCCGGGGCAGGATAATGAAAAACTGTTTTTT. This encodes CASSLSPGQDNEKLFF. The full variable domain, its missing parts supplied by reference TRBV5-1 and TRBJ1-4, is KAGVTQTPRYLIKTRGQQVTLSCSPISGHRSVSWYQQTPGQGLQFLFEYFSETQRNKGNFPGRFSGRQFSNSRSEMNVSTLELGDSALYLCASSLSPGQDNEKLFFGSGTQLSVL.

This clonotype was detected ten times or more. V is TRBV12-3 or TRBV12-4 and J is TRBJ2-1; D gene uncertain. V was clipped by 5 bases and J by 7 bases, with 9 bases between them. CDR3 length equals 12 residues. In DNA, the CDR3 is TGTGCCAGCAGTCCTCCTGGGAATGAGCAGTTCTTC. Translation gives CASSPPGNEQFF.

This clonotype showed up many times. The chain recombines TRBV5-1 with TRBJ2-2; D call uncertain. The V end was cut by 4 bases, the J end by 4 bases, with 14 bases between. The CDR3 runs to 15 residues. The germline CDR1 and CDR2 sequences are SGHRS and YFSETQ. The CDR3: CASSLDTPSTGELFF. In nucleotides, the CDR3 is TGCGCCAGCAGCCTAGACACCCCGAGCACCGGGGAGCTGTTTTTT.

The V call is TRBV7-3, the J call TRBJ2-2; D gene uncertain. Between the trimmed V and J ends, which lost 3 bases and 3 bases, there was a span of 8 bases. The CDR3 runs to 14 residues. The germline CDR1 and CDR2 sequences are SGHTA and FQGTGA. CDR3 bases: TGTGCCAGCAGCTTGAACGGAGACACCGGGGAGCTGTTTTTT. Translation: CASSLNGDTGELFF.

This chain uses TRBV11-2 with TRBJ1-4, with 7 bases lining up with TRBD1. The trim removed 5 bases at V and 4 bases at J, leaving 16 bases unmatched. The CDR3 runs 18 residues. Germline loops: CDR1 SGHAT, CDR2 FQNNGV. As DNA, the CDR3 is TGTGCCAGCAGCCCAAGACAGGGCCGCGATCCTTTTAATGAAAAACTGTTTTTT. Protein sequence: CASSPRQGRDPFNEKLFF.

This clonotype was recorded many times. The CDR3 sequence: CASSLDGYEQYF. The CDR3 DNA follows: TGCGCCAGCAGCTTGGACGGGTACGAGCAGTACTTC. This chain links TRBV5-1 with TRBJ2-7; D call uncertain. V was trimmed by 0 bases and J by 4 bases, leaving 5 bases between them. Germline V gene data show CDR1 as SGHRS and CDR2 as YFSETQ. CDR3 length equals 12 residues.

This clonotype was counted ten times or more. This chain links TRBV24-1 with TRBJ2-1; D might be TRBD1 or TRBD2, each matching 5 bases. This CDR3 is built from 18 residues. CDR1 is KGHDR and CDR2 is SFDVKD in the germline V gene. The V end was cut by 5 bases, the J end by 8 bases, with 27 bases between. The CDR3 DNA sequence: TGTGCCACCAGTGGGTCTCAAGTCGGCCACGGGGCAGTCGATGAGCAGTTCTTC. Protein: CATSGSQVGHGAVDEQFF.

The chain combines TRBV6-6 with TRBJ2-5; TRBD2 aligns across 11 bases. V trimming: 5 bases; J trimming: 4 bases; junction bases outside the gene matches: 9. The CDR3 covers 16 residues. The germline V gene has CDR1 MNHNY and CDR2 SVGAGI (reference sequence). CDR3 region: CASSLLLAGEGETQYF. The CDR3 DNA reads TGTGCCAGCAGTCTGCTACTAGCGGGAGAGGGAGAGACCCAGTACTTC.

This clonotype was counted ten times or more. The V and J genes are TRBV7-9 and TRBJ1-4; D remains ambiguous. The V gene's germline CDR1 is SEHNR and CDR2 FQNEAQ (reference sequence). Deletions cut 5 bases from V and 8 bases from J, with 9 bases between. The CDR3 length is 12 residues. CDR3 nucleotide sequence: TGTGCCAGCAGCGAACAGAACGAAAAACTGTTTTTT. Protein product: CASSEQNEKLFF.

This clonotype showed up many times. V gene TRBV7-2 combines with J gene TRBJ1-5; D perhaps matches TRBD1 (5 bases). The CDR3 covers 15 residues. Per germline, CDR1 SGHTA and CDR2 FQGNSA. Trimming took off 5 bases at V and 7 bases at J, with 18 bases between the two ends. The CDR3 DNA reads TGTGCCAGCAGCCCTCGGGACCTACTCGGGCAGCCCCAGCATTTT. Protein sequence: CASSPRDLLGQPQHF.

This clonotype has a count of ten or more. The chain combines TRBV2 with TRBJ2-3, with TRBD2 as a possible D gene (7 bases). Germline V CDR1 and CDR2: SNHLY, FYNNEI. This CDR3 spans 14 amino acids. The V gene lost 5 bases and the J gene lost 4 bases, with 13 bases spanning the gap. In DNA, the CDR3 is TGTGCCAGCAGTACGACAGGACTAGCAGATACGCAGTATTTT. Residues: CASSTTGLADTQYF.

There are many counts of this clonotype. This chain joins TRBV6-1 and TRBJ1-1; D remains unclear. The CDR3 is 15 amino acids. V was shortened by 7 bases and J by 0 bases, with 15 bases between the two germline ends. The germline CDR1 and CDR2 sequences are MNHNS and SASEGT. The CDR3 DNA reads as TGTGCCAGCACATTGCAGGAATTCATGAACACTGAAGCTTTCTTT. This translates into CASTLQEFMNTEAFF.

The chain recombines TRBV11-3 with TRBJ2-1; 8 bases map to TRBD2. V was clipped by 5 bases and J by 8 bases; unmatched bases: 2. CDR1 is SGHNT, CDR2 YENEEA, per germline. There are 12 residues in the CDR3. The CDR3 loop reads CASSMTSDEQFF. The CDR3 DNA follows: TGTGCCAGCAGCATGACTAGCGATGAGCAGTTCTTC.

This clonotype was observed many times. The rearrangement links TRBV21-1 to TRBJ2-7; the D segment call TRBD2 is taken from the table without a DNA check. TRBV21-1 is recorded as a pseudogene. CDR3 length: 16 amino acids. The CDR3 coding sequence is TGTGCCAGCCCAAGGCACTCTCCGGGACTAATATACGAGCAGTACTTC. It encodes CASPRHSPGLIYEQYF.

This clonotype has only a few counts. This chain connects TRBV5-1 to TRBJ1-1; 7 nucleotides match TRBD1. This CDR3 region has 14 residues. V shed 2 bases, J shed 1 base, and the junction held 2 bases outside the gene matches. CDR1 and CDR2 from the germline V gene are SGHRS and YFSETQ. The CDR3 loop reads CASSLQGTNTEAFF. The CDR3 coding sequence is TGCGCCAGCAGCTTACAGGGGACGAACACTGAAGCTTTCTTT.

The rearrangement links TRBV11-1 to TRBJ2-1; tentatively, D is TRBD1 or TRBD2 (5 bases each). The CDR3 is 18 amino acids. V lost 2 bases and J 0 bases, leaving 17 bases between the germline ends. Germline loops: CDR1 SGHAT, CDR2 FQDESV (reference sequence). CDR3 sequence (DNA): TGTGCCAGCAGCTTATTGTCATCGGCAGGGAGCTCCTACAATGAGCAGTTCTTC. Amino acid sequence: CASSLLSSAGSSYNEQFF.

The chain joins TRBV20-1 to TRBJ1-5; D gene ambiguous. The germline V gene encodes CDR1 DFQATT and CDR2 SNEGSKA (reference sequence). This CDR3 has 15 residues. Trimming stripped 1 base from V and 0 bases from J, with 10 bases between. The CDR3 nucleotides are TGCAGTGCTAGAGGTATCATGGGTAGCAATCAGCCCCAGCATTTT. It is translated as CSARGIMGSNQPQHF.

In this sample, this clonotype turned up many times. The DNA for the CDR3 is TGCGCCAGCAGCTTAGGTTCAGTGCCTTCGGTCAAAAACATTCAGTACTTC. It yields the protein CASSLGSVPSVKNIQYF. The chain carries TRBV5-1 and TRBJ2-4; D is unclear. The V end was cut by 2 bases, the J end by 3 bases, with 18 bases between. The CDR3 sequence is 17 residues long. Germline CDR1 reads SGHRS; CDR2 reads YFSETQ.